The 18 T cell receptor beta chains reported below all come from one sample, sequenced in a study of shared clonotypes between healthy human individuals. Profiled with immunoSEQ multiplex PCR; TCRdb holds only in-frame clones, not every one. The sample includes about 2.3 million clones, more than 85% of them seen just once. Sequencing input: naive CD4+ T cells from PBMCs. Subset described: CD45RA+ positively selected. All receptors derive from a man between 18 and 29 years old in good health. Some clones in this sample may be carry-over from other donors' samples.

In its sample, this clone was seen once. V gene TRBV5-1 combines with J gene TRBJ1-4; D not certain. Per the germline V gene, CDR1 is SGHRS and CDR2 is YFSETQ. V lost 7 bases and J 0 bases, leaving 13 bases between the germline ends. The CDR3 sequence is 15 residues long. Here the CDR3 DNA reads TGCGCCAGCTCCATAACGGGGACAACTAATGAAAAACTGTTTTTT. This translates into CASSITGTTNEKLFF.

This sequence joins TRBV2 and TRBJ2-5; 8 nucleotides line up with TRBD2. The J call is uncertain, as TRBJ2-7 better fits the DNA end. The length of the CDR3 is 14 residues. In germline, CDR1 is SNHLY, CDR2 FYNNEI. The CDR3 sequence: CATVERERSYEQYF. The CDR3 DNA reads TGTGCCACTGTTGAGCGGGAGCGTAGCTACGAGCAGTACTTC.

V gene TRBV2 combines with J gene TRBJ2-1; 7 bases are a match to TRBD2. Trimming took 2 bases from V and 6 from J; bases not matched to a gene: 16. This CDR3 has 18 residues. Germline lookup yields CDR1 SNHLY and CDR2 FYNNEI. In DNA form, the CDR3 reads TGTGCCAGCAGTGAATCCCCCCGGGGTAGCGGGTCCCCCAATGAGCAGTTCTTC. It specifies CASSESPRGSGSPNEQFF. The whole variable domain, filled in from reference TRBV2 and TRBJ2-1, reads EPEVTQTPSHQVTQMGQEVILRCVPISNHLYFYWYRQILGQKVEFLVSFYNNEISEKSEIFDDQFSVERPDGSNFTLKIRSTKLEDSAMYFCASSESPRGSGSPNEQFFGPGTRLTVL.

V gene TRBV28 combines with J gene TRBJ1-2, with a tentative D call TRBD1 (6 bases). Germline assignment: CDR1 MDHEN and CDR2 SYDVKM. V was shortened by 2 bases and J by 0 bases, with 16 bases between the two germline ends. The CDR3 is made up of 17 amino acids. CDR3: CASSLGGPRASNYGYTF. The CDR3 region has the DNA TGTGCCAGCAGTTTAGGGGGGCCGAGGGCTTCTAACTATGGCTACACCTTC.

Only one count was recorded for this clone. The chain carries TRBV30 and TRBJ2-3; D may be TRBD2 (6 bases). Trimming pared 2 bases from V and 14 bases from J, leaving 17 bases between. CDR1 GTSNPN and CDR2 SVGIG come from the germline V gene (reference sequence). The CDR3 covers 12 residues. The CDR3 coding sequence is TGTGCCTGGAGTCAGAACGCGGGGAGCCTGTATTTT. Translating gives CAWSQNAGSLYF.

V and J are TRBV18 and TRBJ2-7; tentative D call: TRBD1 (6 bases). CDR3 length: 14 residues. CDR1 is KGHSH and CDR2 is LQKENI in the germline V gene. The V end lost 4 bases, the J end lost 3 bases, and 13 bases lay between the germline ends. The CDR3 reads CASSLYGDNYEQYF. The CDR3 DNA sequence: TGTGCCAGCTCACTCTACGGGGACAACTACGAGCAGTACTTC.

The CDR3 loop is CASSYTSGRFNEQFF. CDR3 in DNA: TGTGCCAGCAGCTACACTAGCGGGAGGTTCAATGAGCAGTTCTTC. The chain couples TRBV7-3 to TRBJ2-1; 12 bases are a match to TRBD2. Germline CDR1 reads SGHTA; CDR2 reads FQGTGA. V dropped 4 bases and J dropped 6; count of bases not matched to a gene: 4. CDR3 size: 15 residues. Full variable domain (missing parts from reference TRBV7-3 and TRBJ2-1): GAGVSQTPSNKVTEKGKYVELRCDPISGHTALYWYRQSLGQGPEFLIYFQGTGAADDSGLPNDRFFAVRPEGSVSTLKIQRTERGDSAVYLCASSYTSGRFNEQFFGPGTRLTVL.

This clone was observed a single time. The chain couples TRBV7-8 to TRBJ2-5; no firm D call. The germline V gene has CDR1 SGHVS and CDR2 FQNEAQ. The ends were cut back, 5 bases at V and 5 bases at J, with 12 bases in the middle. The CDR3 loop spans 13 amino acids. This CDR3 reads CASSPSPEETQYF. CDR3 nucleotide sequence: TGTGCCAGCAGCCCGAGTCCGGAGGAGACCCAGTACTTC.

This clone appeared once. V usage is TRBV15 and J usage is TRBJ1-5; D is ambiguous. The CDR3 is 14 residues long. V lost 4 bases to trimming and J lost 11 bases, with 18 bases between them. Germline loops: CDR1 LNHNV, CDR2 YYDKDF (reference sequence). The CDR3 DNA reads TGTGCCACCAGCATAAATTTAAAAGGACCAGCCCAGCATTTT. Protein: CATSINLKGPAQHF.

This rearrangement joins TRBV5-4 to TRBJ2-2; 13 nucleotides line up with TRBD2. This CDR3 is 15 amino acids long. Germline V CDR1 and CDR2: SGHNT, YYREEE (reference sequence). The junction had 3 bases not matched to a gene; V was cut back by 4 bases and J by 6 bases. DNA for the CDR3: TGTGCCAGCAGCACTGGACTAGCGGGAGCCGGGGAGCTGTTTTTT. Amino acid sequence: CASSTGLAGAGELFF.

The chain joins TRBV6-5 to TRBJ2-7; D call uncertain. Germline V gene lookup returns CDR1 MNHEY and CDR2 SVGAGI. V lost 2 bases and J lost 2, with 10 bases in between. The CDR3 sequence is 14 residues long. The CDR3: CASSYRAAPYEQYF. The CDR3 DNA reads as TGTGCCAGCAGTTACAGGGCGGCCCCCTACGAGCAGTACTTC.

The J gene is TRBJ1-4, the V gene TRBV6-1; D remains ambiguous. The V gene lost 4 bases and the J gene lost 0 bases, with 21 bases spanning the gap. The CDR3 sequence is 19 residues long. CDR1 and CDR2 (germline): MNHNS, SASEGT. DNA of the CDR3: TGTGCCAGCAGTGCCCGCCCTGCTCAGACGTCCGCAACTAATGAAAAACTGTTTTTT. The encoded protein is CASSARPAQTSATNEKLFF.

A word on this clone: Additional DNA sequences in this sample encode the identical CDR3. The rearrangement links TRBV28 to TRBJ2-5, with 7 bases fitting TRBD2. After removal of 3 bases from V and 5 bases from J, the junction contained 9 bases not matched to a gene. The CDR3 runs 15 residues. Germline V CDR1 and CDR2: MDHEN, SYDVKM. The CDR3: CASSLVGGLRETQYF. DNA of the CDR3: TGTGCCAGCAGTTTGGTGGGAGGGCTGAGGGAGACCCAGTACTTC.

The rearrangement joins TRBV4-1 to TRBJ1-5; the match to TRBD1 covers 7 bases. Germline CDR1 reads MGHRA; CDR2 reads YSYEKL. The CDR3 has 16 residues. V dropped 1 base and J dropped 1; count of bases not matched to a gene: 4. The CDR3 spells CASSQVRGQSNQPQHF. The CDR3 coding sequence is TGCGCCAGCAGCCAAGTTCGGGGACAGAGCAATCAGCCCCAGCATTTT.

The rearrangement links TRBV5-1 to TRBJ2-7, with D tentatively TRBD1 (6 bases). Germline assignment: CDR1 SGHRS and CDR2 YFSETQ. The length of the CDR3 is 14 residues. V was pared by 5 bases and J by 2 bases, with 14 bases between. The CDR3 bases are TGCGCCAGCAGTCCCGGGACAATCGCCTACGAGCAGTACTTC. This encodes CASSPGTIAYEQYF.

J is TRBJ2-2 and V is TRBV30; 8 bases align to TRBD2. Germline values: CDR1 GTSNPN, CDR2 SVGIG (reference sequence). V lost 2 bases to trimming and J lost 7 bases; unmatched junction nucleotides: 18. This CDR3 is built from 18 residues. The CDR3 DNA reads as TGTGCCTGGAGTACGTTATCGGGAGGGCCCAGTTTGGTCGGGGAGCTGTTTTTT. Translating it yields CAWSTLSGGPSLVGELFF.

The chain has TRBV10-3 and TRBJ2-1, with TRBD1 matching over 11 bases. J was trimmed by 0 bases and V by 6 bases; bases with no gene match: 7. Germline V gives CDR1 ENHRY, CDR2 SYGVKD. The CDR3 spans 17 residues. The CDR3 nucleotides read TGTGCCATCAGAACGGCCGGGACAGGGGGCTCCTACAATGAGCAGTTCTTC. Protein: CAIRTAGTGGSYNEQFF.

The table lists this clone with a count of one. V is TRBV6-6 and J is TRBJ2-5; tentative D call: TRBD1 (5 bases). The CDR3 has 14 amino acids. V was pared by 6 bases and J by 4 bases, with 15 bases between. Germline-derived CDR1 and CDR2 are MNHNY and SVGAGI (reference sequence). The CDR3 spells CASSRRPQGETQYF. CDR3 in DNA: TGTGCCAGCAGCCGCCGGCCCCAGGGAGAGACCCAGTACTTC.